This T cell receptor beta chain was retrieved from a study of cytomegalovirus exposure and HLA in healthy donors. Study-level findings and limits: As a later analysis showed, a missense DCLRE1C variant was linked to trimming of TCR beta V- and J-genes. In a later analysis, an Asian-associated ancestry cluster reportedly showed fewer N-insertions than the roughly 700-donor mean.

Germline lookup yields CDR1 SGDLS and CDR2 YYNGEE. With 3 bases removed from V and 3 bases from J, the gap between germline ends came to 10 bases. This CDR3 is built from 13 residues. In the case of this clone: The target antigen is unknown.

It was with 60 Vbeta and 13 Jbeta primers that the PCR ran. This table comes from immunoSEQ multiplex PCR, and its TCRdb copy is limited to in-frame clones, with some not included. The sample holds roughly 150,000 clones, 80% seen once. The sequenced material came from PBMCs. The sequence was collected from a woman aged 35 to 49 in good health and CMV-seronegative. The rearrangement links TRBV9 to TRBJ2-7; D unclear. The CDR3 bases are TGTGCCAGCAGCGCCCAGGATCTCTACGAGCAGTACTTC. It specifies CASSAQDLYEQYF.